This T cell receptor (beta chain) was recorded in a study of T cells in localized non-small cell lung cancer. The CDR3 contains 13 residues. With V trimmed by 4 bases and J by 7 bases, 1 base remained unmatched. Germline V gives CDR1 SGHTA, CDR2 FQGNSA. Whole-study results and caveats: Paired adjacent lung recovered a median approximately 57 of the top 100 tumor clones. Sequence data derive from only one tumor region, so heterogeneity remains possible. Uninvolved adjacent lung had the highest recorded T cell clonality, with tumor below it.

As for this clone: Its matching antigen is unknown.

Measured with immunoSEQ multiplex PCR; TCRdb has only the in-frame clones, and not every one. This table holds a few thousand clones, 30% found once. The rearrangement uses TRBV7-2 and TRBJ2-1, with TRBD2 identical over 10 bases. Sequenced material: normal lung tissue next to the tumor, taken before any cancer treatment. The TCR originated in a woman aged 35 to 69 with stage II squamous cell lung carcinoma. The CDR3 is CASSSSGSNEQFF. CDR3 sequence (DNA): TGTGCCAGCAGCTCTAGCGGGAGTAATGAGCAGTTCTTC.